These 18 T cell receptor beta chains came from one sample sequenced in a study of Tregs in tolerant kidney transplant recipients (dated by TCRdb to about 2019). The protocol used for the library was the immunoSEQ multiplex PCR assay. Held by TCRdb, this immuneACCESS table contains in-frame sequences only and omits some clones. Under half of the omission traces to an unresolved V gene where checked; the cause of the rest is unknown. The sample data list approximately 81,000 clones, and roughly nine tenths of these were observed just once. 1.6% of the sample is taken by the ten largest. The transplants used related donors along with nonmyeloablative bone marrow transplantation, and in the human trials mixed chimerism was transient. Sequenced here: CD4+ T cells from blood (PBMCs), sampled 24 months after the transplant. The receptors come from a human patient who received a combined kidney and bone marrow transplant. After a transplant, certain T cells may trace back to the graft donor.

V usage is TRBV5-4 and J usage is TRBJ2-3, with TRBD2 as a possible D gene (5 bases). Between the trimmed V and J ends, which lost 0 bases and 3 bases, there was a span of 11 bases. CDR1 is SGHNT, CDR2 YYREEE, per germline (reference sequence). The CDR3 is made up of 15 amino acids. The CDR3 DNA reads as TGTGCCAGCAGCTTGGCGGGGATTGGTACAGATACGCAGTATTTT. This sequence encodes CASSLAGIGTDTQYF.

This clone was detected once. The J gene is TRBJ2-5, the V gene TRBV7-2, with TRBD2 matching 8 bases. The CDR3 spans 14 residues. V lost 5 bases, J lost 4 bases, and 6 bases stayed unmatched. Germline V CDR1 and CDR2: SGHTA, FQGNSA. The CDR3 sequence is CASSPPGGRETQYF. The CDR3 nucleotides are TGTGCCAGCAGCCCCCCGGGGGGGCGAGAGACCCAGTACTTC.

This chain uses TRBV18 with TRBJ2-1, with D hard to call. V lost 0 bases, J lost 6 bases, and 9 bases lay in between. This CDR3 is 14 amino acids long. CDR1 and CDR2 (germline): KGHSH, LQKENI. The CDR3 bases are TGTGCCAGCTCACCACCGTTGGCTAGCAATGAGCAGTTCTTC. Amino acids: CASSPPLASNEQFF.

V gene TRBV14 combines with J gene TRBJ2-1; 8 bases are shared with TRBD2. Germline trimming cut 0 bases from V and 3 bases from J; bases unmatched to any gene: 7. The CDR3 runs 17 residues. Germline CDR1 is SGHDN and CDR2 is FVKESK. DNA of the CDR3: TGTGCCAGCAGCCAAGATTTAGCGGGATGGAACTACAATGAGCAGTTCTTC. It codes for CASSQDLAGWNYNEQFF.

The chain employs TRBV7-6 and TRBJ2-3; TRBD1 matches 10 bases. Germline CDR1 reads SGHVS; CDR2 reads FNYEAQ. The CDR3 has 15 residues. V lost 4 bases to trimming and J lost 5 bases; unmatched junction nucleotides: 6. DNA of the CDR3: TGTGCCAGCAGCTCCGGGACAGGGGAGGTAGATACGCAGTATTTT. Translated: CASSSGTGEVDTQYF.

The V gene is TRBV11-2, the J gene TRBJ2-5, with 11 bases lining up with TRBD1. CDR1 and CDR2 (germline): SGHAT, FQNNGV. The V gene end was trimmed by 1 base and the J gene end by 3 bases; junction bases not matched to a gene: 4. The CDR3 length is 16 residues. The CDR3 loop reads CASSLVGTGGKETQYF. DNA for the CDR3: TGTGCCAGCAGCTTAGTAGGGACAGGGGGGAAAGAGACCCAGTACTTC.

This chain connects TRBV18 to TRBJ1-2; D ambiguous. The germline V and J ends were trimmed by 3 bases and 1 base, with 9 bases remaining between them. The CDR3 extends over 14 amino acids. CDR1 and CDR2 (germline): KGHSH, LQKENI. DNA for the CDR3: TGTGCCAGCTCACCCGAACACCTTAACTATGGCTACACCTTC. Its protein product is CASSPEHLNYGYTF.

The rearrangement uses TRBV10-3 and TRBJ1-5, with 9 bases fitting TRBD1. V dropped 10 bases and J dropped 0; count of bases not matched to a gene: 7. Germline V gene data show CDR1 as ENHRY and CDR2 as SYGVKD. This CDR3 spans 15 amino acids. The CDR3 bases are TGTGCCACCAGAGACAGGGGGGATAGCAATCAGCCCCAGCATTTT. Amino acids: CATRDRGDSNQPQHF.

The genes are TRBV29-1 and TRBJ2-1; maybe TRBD1 (5 bases). This CDR3 has 13 residues. Germline CDR1 is SQVTM and CDR2 is ANQGSEA. V gave up 4 bases and J gave up 6 bases, with 13 bases separating them. CDR3 nucleotide sequence: TGCAGCGTTGGCAGGGAAGGTCGCAATGAGCAGTTCTTC. This sequence encodes CSVGREGRNEQFF.

The chain employs TRBV5-1 and TRBJ2-7, with D perhaps TRBD2 (6 bases). Germline values: CDR1 SGHRS, CDR2 YFSETQ. The CDR3 has 15 residues. The V gene lost 0 bases and the J gene lost 7 bases, with 17 bases spanning the gap. CDR3 sequence: CASSLDGDWVMEQYF. The CDR3 region has the DNA TGCGCCAGCAGCTTGGATGGGGACTGGGTCATGGAGCAGTACTTC.

This clone was seen only once. The chain has TRBV2 and TRBJ1-2, with D perhaps TRBD1 (5 bases). The germline V and J ends were trimmed by 6 bases and 4 bases, with 9 bases remaining between them. This CDR3 is 12 amino acids long. CDR1 and CDR2 from the germline V gene are SNHLY and FYNNEI. The CDR3 protein is CASRATGYGYTF. CDR3 nucleotides: TGTGCCAGCAGGGCTACAGGCTATGGCTACACCTTC.

The J gene is TRBJ1-3, the V gene TRBV30, with D uncertain. Germline V lookup: CDR1 GTSNPN, CDR2 SVGIG (reference sequence). Deletions cut 4 bases from V and 0 bases from J, with 10 bases between. CDR3 length: 14 residues. This CDR3 is CAWTMTTSGNTIYF. The DNA of the CDR3 is TGTGCCTGGACAATGACTACCTCTGGAAACACCATATATTTT.

The CDR3 spells CASSESRSGQYF. CDR3 nucleotides: TGTGCCAGCAGTGAATCTAGGTCGGGGCAGTATTTT. The chain links TRBV25-1 to TRBJ2-3; D is unclear. This CDR3 contains 12 residues. Germline CDR1 MGHDK, CDR2 SYGVNS. V was shortened by 1 base and J by 11 bases, with 10 bases between the two germline ends.

The rearrangement uses TRBV19 and TRBJ1-2; 7 nucleotides agree with TRBD1. The CDR3 runs 14 residues. With V trimmed by 9 bases and J by 0 bases, 7 bases remained unmatched. Germline-derived CDR1 and CDR2 are LNHDA and SQIVND (reference sequence). The CDR3 spells CASHPRGPNYGYTF. In nucleotides, the CDR3 is TGTGCCAGCCACCCGAGGGGGCCTAACTATGGCTACACCTTC.

The chain has TRBV7-3 and TRBJ2-1; 8 nucleotides align to TRBD2. V trimming: 2 bases; J trimming: 7 bases; junction bases outside the gene matches: 1. Looked up from germline, CDR1 is SGHTA and CDR2 is FQGTGA. The CDR3 is made up of 13 amino acids. CDR3: CASSLAGGNEQFF. The CDR3 coding sequence is TGTGCCAGCAGCTTAGCGGGAGGAAATGAGCAGTTCTTC.

V gene TRBV7-7 combines with J gene TRBJ2-1; TRBD2 agrees at 14 bases. With 5 bases clipped from V and 8 bases from J, the junction kept 5 bases outside the gene matches. Germline lookup yields CDR1 SSHAT and CDR2 FNYEAQ (reference sequence). The length of the CDR3 is 15 residues. CDR3 region: CASSRGLAGVDEQFF. In nucleotides, the CDR3 is TGTGCCAGCAGCCGGGGACTAGCGGGAGTGGATGAGCAGTTCTTC.

The V and J genes are TRBV19 and TRBJ2-5, with 11 bases aligning to TRBD1. V shed 6 bases, J shed 5 bases, and the junction held 11 bases outside the gene matches. The CDR3 sequence is 16 residues long. CDR1 is LNHDA, CDR2 SQIVND, per germline (reference sequence). The CDR3 nucleotides are TGTGCCAGTAGCACCCCGGGACAGGGGGAGATGGAGACCCAGTACTTC. Translating it yields CASSTPGQGEMETQYF.

The chain couples TRBV6-5 to TRBJ2-3, with D possibly matching TRBD1 (6 bases). Germline loops: CDR1 MNHEY, CDR2 SVGAGI. Trimming shortened V by 0 bases and J by 9 bases, and 10 bases separated the two germline ends. CDR3 length: 13 residues. CDR3 in DNA: TGTGCCAGCAGTTACTCACCCAGGGGAACGCAGTATTTT. Protein sequence: CASSYSPRGTQYF.